Described below is a single T cell receptor beta chain sequence and its context. No antigen is known for it. TCRdb processed the RT-PCR reads anew with MiXCR; each CDR3 protein has one entry. Here the sample spans about 500,000 distinct CDR3 sequences, 16% being singletons. This entry is derived from a study of response to subunit inactivated influenza vaccine. V lost 3 bases and J lost 6, with 6 bases in between. This CDR3 has 12 amino acids. Germline CDR1 reads SGHRS; CDR2 reads YFSETQ. Whole-study findings and limits: Researchers suggested that each seasonal influenza vaccination recruits few new T cells.

This receptor was obtained from a man aged 50-75 years who received an inactivated influenza vaccine. J is TRBJ2-2 and V is TRBV5-1, with D hard to call. Here the sequenced sample was CD4+ T cells sorted from PBMCs, taken around 25 months after vaccination. CDR3 DNA: TGCGCCAGCAGCTCAAGTCCCGGGGAGCTGTTTTTT. Protein sequence: CASSSSPGELFF.